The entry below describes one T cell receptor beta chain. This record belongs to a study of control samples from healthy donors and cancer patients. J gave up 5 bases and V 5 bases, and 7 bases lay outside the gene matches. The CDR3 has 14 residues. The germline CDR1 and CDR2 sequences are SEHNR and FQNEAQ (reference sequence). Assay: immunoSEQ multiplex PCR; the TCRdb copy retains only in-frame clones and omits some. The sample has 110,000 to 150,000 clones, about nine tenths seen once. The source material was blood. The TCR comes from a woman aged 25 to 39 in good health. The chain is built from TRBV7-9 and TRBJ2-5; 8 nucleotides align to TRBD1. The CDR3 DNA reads TGTGCCAGCAGCCGTGGACAGGGTGTCGAGACCCAGTACTTC. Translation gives CASSRGQGVETQYF.